This TCR beta chain was sequenced during a study of shared clonotypes between healthy human individuals. Here immunoSEQ multiplex PCR was the method, and the copy in TCRdb shows in-frame clones only, minus some. The profile shows 1,500,000 or so clones, 98% to 99% of them singletons. The split of CD4+ cells yielded CD45RA+ naive and CD45RA-negative memory subsets. Sequences were obtained from naive CD4+ T cells sorted from blood. As to subset: CD45RA+ positively selected. This clonotype originated in a young man in good health.

In DNA, the CDR3 is TGCGCCAGTCGGATTCTTCCGGGACAGTTATCCTACGAGCAGTACTTC. Its translation is CASRILPGQLSYEQYF. The V gene is TRBV5-1, the J gene TRBJ2-7; TRBD1 matches at 7 bases. CDR1 is SGHRS and CDR2 is YFSETQ in the germline V gene. V lost 8 bases, J lost 1 base, and 15 bases stayed unmatched. This CDR3 contains 16 residues.